This TCR beta chain was found in a study of T cells after yellow fever vaccination (dated by TCRdb to the late 2010s). Broadly, across the study: The SMART-Seq v4 Ultra Low Input RNA kit was used to prepare libraries from fractions with low cell numbers. To track T-cell clones before and after primary and booster YFV17D yellow fever vaccination, bulk TCR alpha and beta repertoires were sequenced longitudinally. Two healthy male donors made up the cohort, one aged 18 to 30 years and the other aged 30 to 40 years. Blood was drawn at multiple timepoints before and after primary and secondary immunization, with bulk PBMC replicates and cell subsets isolated. Results and caveats for the whole study, not just this receptor: A small fraction of clonotypes appeared in both the CD4 and CD8 compartments, likely as a result of convergent recombination. After the booster, most clones that had expanded after primary vaccination were detected again (around 95% of CD4 and roughly 86% of CD8), suggesting broad maintenance of memory. Compared with the primary T-cell response, the secondary T-cell response was weaker but faster, peaking on day 5 rather than day 15. The study included only a couple of donors, which limits how far the findings can be generalized. FACS-sorted repertoires could contain abundant contaminating clonotypes from the bulk population, so computational filtering was required.

Worth noting for this clonotype: Its antigen specificity is not known. No much larger clone is present one base from it, and per-base qualities are unavailable.

TCR cDNA was made using 5'RACE template switching, a step that added a universal primer site and unique molecular identifiers. Priming of cDNA synthesis was performed from both the TCR alpha and TCR beta constant segments. Library amplification involved two PCR steps, and the second step added sample barcodes and sequencing adapters. Sequencing of the libraries was done on either Illumina HiSeq 2500 (2x100 bp) or NovaSeq (2x150 bp). The authors processed their data as follows. MIGEC was used to demultiplex reads and collapse the reads into UMI consensus sequences, and MiXCR was used for V(D)J alignment. Vaccine-responding clonotypes were identified with edgeR using replicate PBMC samples, with FDR below 0.01 and a log2 fold change above 5 up to day 15 being required. Each bulk clonotype was labeled CD4 or CD8 based on which sequenced repertoire, CD4 or CD8, contained the clonotype at higher abundance. Clones were called with MiXCR by TCRdb after fastp trimmed the public reads at Q25, and only in-frame beta chains were retained. CDR3 protein duplicates are merged, each entry listing the most common genes and DNA. The V and J calls and clone size come from TCRdb's table, not from the authors' own analysis. This sample lists 350,000 to 450,000 distinct CDR3 sequences; roughly 6.2% were detected once. The ten largest clones take up about 15% of the sample.

The label giving this sample's treatment or condition can be read as: live attenuated yellow fever vaccine strain. At every blood-draw timepoint, two biological replicates of bulk PBMCs were collected. A standard Ficoll-Paque protocol was used to isolate PBMCs from peripheral blood. RNA was extracted with TriZol from bulk PBMCs, CD4 and CD8 fractions, and dextramer-positive and dextramer-negative fractions. The CDR3 spans 12 residues, from the cysteine through the phenylalanine. Here the CDR3 DNA is all that survives: 36 bases in frame from base 1. The germline V gene encodes CDR1 DFQATT and CDR2 SNEGSKA (reference sequence). V is cut by 3 bases and J by 5 bases, and the space between the germline ends is 11 bases.

Sequences were derived from PBMCs, sampled 5 days after the yellow fever booster vaccination. The sequence derives from a man aged 30 to 45 who received the YFV17D yellow fever vaccine. The receptor chain draws on TRBV20-1 and TRBJ2-7, with no reliable assignment of the D segment. The nucleotides are TGCAGTGCTAGTGTATCCAAGGACGAGCAGTACTTC. Translated, it reads CSASVSKDEQYF.